This T cell receptor beta chain was captured by sequencing in a study of blood T cell repertoires in COVID-19. Study in general: The samples span acute and convalescent COVID-19 from the United States, Italy and Spain. Sources were T cells, B-cell-depleted T cells, or PBMCs; the material itself was cDNA or gDNA.

Original processing methods: Using reference gene primer amplification, nucleated cell counts were estimated. This table comes from immunoSEQ multiplex PCR, and its TCRdb copy is limited to in-frame clones, with some not included. The V and J calls and clone size are taken from that table; D and trimming were inferred from the DNA. In the table there are tens of thousands of clones, over 65% of which are singletons. Germline lookup yields CDR1 ENHRY and CDR2 SYGVKD. The CDR3 covers 16 residues. Specimen: peripheral blood. This sequence originates from a human donor in a cohort sampled during active COVID-19. V and J are TRBV10-3 and TRBJ2-6; possibly TRBD2 for D (5 bases). CDR3 region: CANAPGESSGANVLTF. The DNA of the CDR3 is TGTGCGAACGCCCCCGGGGAAAGCTCTGGGGCCAACGTCCTGACTTTC.